One and the same sample provided the 2 T cell receptor beta chains below, sequenced in a study of cytomegalovirus exposure and HLA in healthy donors. The repertoire was sequenced with immunoSEQ multiplex PCR; TCRdb's copy has only in-frame clones and lacks some. The repertoire holds approximately 120,000 clones, with 89% as singletons. Sequencing was done on a sample of PBMCs. The source is a woman younger than 35 in good health and CMV-seronegative.

The chain has TRBV7-2 and TRBJ2-1; TRBD2 matches 11 bases. The CDR3 sequence is 16 residues long. With 3 bases clipped from V and 8 bases from J, the junction kept 9 bases outside the gene matches. Germline-derived CDR1 and CDR2 are SGHTA and FQGNSA. CDR3 sequence: CASSFSGGLAEYEQFF. For the CDR3, the DNA is TGTGCCAGCAGCTTTTCGGGGGGACTAGCGGAATATGAGCAGTTCTTC.

The chain has TRBV5-1 and TRBJ1-1, with TRBD1 identical over 8 bases. The V and J ends lost 4 bases and 1 base, in that order; junction bases with no gene match: 6. This CDR3 has 15 amino acids. From germline, CDR1 is SGHRS and CDR2 YFSETQ. DNA of the CDR3: TGCGCCAGCAGCGGGGGGACAGGATGGAACACTGAAGCTTTCTTT. Residues: CASSGGTGWNTEAFF.